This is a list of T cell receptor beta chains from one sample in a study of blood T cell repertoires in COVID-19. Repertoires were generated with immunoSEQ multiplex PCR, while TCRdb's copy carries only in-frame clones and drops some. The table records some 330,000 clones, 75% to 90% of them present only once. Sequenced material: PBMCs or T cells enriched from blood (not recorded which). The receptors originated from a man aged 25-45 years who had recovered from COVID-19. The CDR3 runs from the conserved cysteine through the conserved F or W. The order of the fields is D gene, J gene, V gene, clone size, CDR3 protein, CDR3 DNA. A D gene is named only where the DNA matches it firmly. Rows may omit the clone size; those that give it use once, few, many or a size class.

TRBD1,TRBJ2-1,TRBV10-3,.,CAISTGATGNEQFF,TGTGCCATCAGTACAGGGGCGACGGGAAATGAGCAGTTCTTC
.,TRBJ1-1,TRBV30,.,CAWSLYLAEAFF,TGTGCCTGGAGCCTGTACTTGGCTGAAGCTTTCTTT
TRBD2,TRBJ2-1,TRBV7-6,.,CASSFQPGLAGGSSYNEQFF,TGTGCCAGCAGCTTCCAACCGGGACTAGCGGGGGGCTCCTCCTACAATGAGCAGTTCTTC
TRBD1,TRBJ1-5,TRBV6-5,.,CASMIRGPGQPQHF,TGTGCCAGCATGATAAGGGGGCCGGGGCAGCCCCAGCATTTT
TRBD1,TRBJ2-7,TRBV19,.,CASSIAGTGLREQYF,TGTGCCAGTAGTATAGCTGGGACAGGCCTTAGGGAGCAGTACTTC
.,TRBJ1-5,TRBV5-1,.,CASSPSGSRMGQPQHF,TGCGCCAGCAGCCCCTCCGGGTCCCGGATGGGTCAGCCCCAGCATTTT
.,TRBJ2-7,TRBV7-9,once,CASSLEQGAYEQYF,TGTGCCAGCAGCTTAGAACAGGGAGCCTACGAGCAGTACTTC
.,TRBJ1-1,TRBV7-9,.,CASSLPRGNTEAFF,TGTGCCAGCAGCCTCCCCCGGGGGAACACTGAAGCTTTCTTT
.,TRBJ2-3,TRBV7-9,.,CASSPGPGQRTDTQYF,TGTGCCAGCAGCCCCGGCCCGGGACAACGCACAGATACGCAGTATTTT
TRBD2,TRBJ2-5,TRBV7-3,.,CASSPGTSGEGETQYF,TGTGCCAGCAGCCCCGGGACTAGCGGGGAGGGCGAGACCCAGTACTTC
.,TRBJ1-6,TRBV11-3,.,CASSPRGGNSPLHF,TGTGCCAGCAGCCCCCGGGGGGGAAATTCACCCCTCCACTTT
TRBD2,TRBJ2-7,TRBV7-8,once,CASSLDPGGPYEQYF,TGTGCCAGCAGCTTAGACCCGGGGGGTCCCTACGAGCAGTACTTC
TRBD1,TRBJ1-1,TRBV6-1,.,CASSDRDSENTEAFF,TGTGCCAGCAGTGATCGGGACAGTGAGAACACTGAAGCTTTCTTT
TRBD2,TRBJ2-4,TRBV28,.,CASSRLAGGRSKNIQYF,TGTGCCAGCAGCAGACTAGCGGGGGGGCGGAGCAAAAACATTCAGTACTTC
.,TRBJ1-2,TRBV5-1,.,CASSLGRLDGYTF,TGCGCCAGCAGCTTGGGGCGGCTTGATGGCTACACCTTC
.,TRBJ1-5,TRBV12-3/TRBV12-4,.,CASSAGTLPHF,TGTGCCAGCAGTGCGGGCACTTTGCCGCATTTT
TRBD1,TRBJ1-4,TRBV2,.,CASAPQGQLFF,TGTGCCAGCGCCCCACAGGGGCAACTGTTTTTT
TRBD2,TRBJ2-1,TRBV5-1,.,CASSLALAGGREQFF,TGCGCCAGCAGCTTGGCCCTAGCGGGGGGGCGAGAGCAGTTCTTC
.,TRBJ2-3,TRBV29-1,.,CSVDLPNTDTQYF,TGCAGCGTTGATCTACCGAACACAGATACGCAGTATTTT
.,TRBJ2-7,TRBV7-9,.,CASSPRSSYEQYF,TGTGCCAGCAGCCCCCGAAGCTCATACGAGCAGTACTTC
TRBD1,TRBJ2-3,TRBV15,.,CATSRDRVIFGTQYF,TGTGCCACCAGCAGGGACAGGGTTATTTTTGGTACGCAGTATTTT
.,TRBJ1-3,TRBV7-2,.,CASSLTGNSGNTIYF,TGTGCCAGCAGCTTAACGGGGAACTCTGGAAACACCATATATTTT
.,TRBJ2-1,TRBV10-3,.,CAISDSGTFNEQFF,TGTGCCATCAGTGATTCCGGGACTTTCAATGAGCAGTTCTTC
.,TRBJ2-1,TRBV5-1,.,CASRSSYNEQFF,TGCGCCAGCAGGAGCTCCTACAATGAGCAGTTCTTC
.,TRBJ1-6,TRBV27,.,CASRPTGLGNSPLHF,TGTGCCAGCAGACCTACGGGACTGGGTAATTCACCCCTCCACTTT
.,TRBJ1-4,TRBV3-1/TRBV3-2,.,CASSQVSRFNEKLFF,TGTGCCAGCAGCCAAGTCTCCAGGTTTAATGAAAAACTGTTTTTT
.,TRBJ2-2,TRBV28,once,CASRHNTGELFF,TGTGCCAGCCGACATAACACCGGGGAGCTGTTTTTT
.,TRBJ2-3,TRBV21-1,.,CASSKGGHTDTQYF,TGTGCCAGCAGCAAGGGGGGGCACACAGATACGCAGTATTTT
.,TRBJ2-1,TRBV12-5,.,CASGIAQKSYNEQFF,TGTGCTAGTGGAATAGCCCAAAAGTCCTACAATGAGCAGTTCTTC
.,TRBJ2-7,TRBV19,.,CASSGTGWNEQYF,TGTGCCAGTAGTGGAACAGGGTGGAACGAGCAGTACTTC
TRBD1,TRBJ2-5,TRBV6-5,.,CASSSAGQDQETQYF,TGTGCCAGCAGCTCCGCGGGACAGGATCAAGAGACCCAGTACTTC
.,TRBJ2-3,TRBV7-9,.,CASSLSRDTDTQYF,TGTGCCAGCAGCTTATCCAGGGACACAGATACGCAGTATTTT
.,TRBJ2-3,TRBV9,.,CASSAGISTDTQYF,TGTGCCAGCAGCGCGGGAATTAGCACAGATACGCAGTATTTT
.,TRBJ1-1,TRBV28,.,CASSLRASGWRNTEAFF,TGTGCCAGCAGCCTAAGGGCATCAGGGTGGAGGAACACTGAAGCTTTCTTT
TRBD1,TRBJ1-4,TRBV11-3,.,CASSSVGTEENEKLFF,TGTGCCAGCAGCTCGGTAGGGACAGAAGAAAATGAAAAACTGTTTTTT
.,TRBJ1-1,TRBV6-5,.,CASSYSWTENTEAFF,TGTGCCAGCAGTTACTCGTGGACAGAGAACACTGAAGCTTTCTTT
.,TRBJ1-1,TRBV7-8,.,CASSLAWGGNTEAFF,TGTGCCAGCAGCTTAGCGTGGGGCGGGAACACTGAAGCTTTCTTT
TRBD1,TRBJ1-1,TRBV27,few,CASSLSQGAEAFF,TGTGCCAGCAGTTTAAGCCAGGGGGCTGAAGCTTTCTTT
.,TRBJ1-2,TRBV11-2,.,CASSSSVRNYGYTF,TGTGCCAGCAGCTCTTCGGTCCGCAACTATGGCTACACCTTC
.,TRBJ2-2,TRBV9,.,CASSVGLRYYTGELFF,TGTGCCAGCAGCGTAGGTCTCAGATATTACACCGGGGAGCTGTTTTTT
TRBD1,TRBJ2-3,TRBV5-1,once,CASSPGQGRIDTQYF,TGCGCCAGCAGCCCCGGACAGGGTAGAATAGATACGCAGTATTTT
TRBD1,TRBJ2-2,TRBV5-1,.,CASTPGQSNTGELFF,TGCGCCAGCACCCCGGGACAGTCGAACACCGGGGAGCTGTTTTTT
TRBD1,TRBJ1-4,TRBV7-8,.,CASSEWDSLTNEKLFF,TGTGCCAGCAGCGAATGGGACAGCCTCACTAATGAAAAACTGTTTTTT
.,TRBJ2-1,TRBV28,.,CASIPPAFRGGEQFF,TGTGCCAGCATTCCTCCCGCGTTCCGGGGTGGTGAGCAGTTCTTC
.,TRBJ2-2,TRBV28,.,CASSVRVNTGELFF,TGTGCCAGCAGTGTCCGGGTTAACACCGGGGAGCTGTTTTTT
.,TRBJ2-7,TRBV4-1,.,CASTPGTKIYEQYF,TGCGCCAGCACCCCCGGGACAAAGATTTACGAGCAGTACTTC
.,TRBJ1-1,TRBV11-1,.,CASSLGQIQRGTEAFF,TGTGCCAGCAGCTTAGGTCAGATTCAGCGGGGAACTGAAGCTTTCTTT
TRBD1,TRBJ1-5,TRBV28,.,CASSLAGGGQPQHF,TGTGCCAGCAGTTTAGCAGGGGGCGGTCAGCCCCAGCATTTT
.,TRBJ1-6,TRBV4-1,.,CASSQKWGGGGHYNSPLHF,TGCGCCAGCAGCCAGAAATGGGGCGGGGGAGGGCACTATAATTCACCCCTCCACTTT